The 2 T cell receptor beta chains presented below share a single source sample, sequenced in a study of shared clonotypes between healthy human individuals. Measured with immunoSEQ multiplex PCR; TCRdb has only the in-frame clones, and not every one. The data hold 2 million or so clones, with about 95% observed a single time. The naive CD8 fraction comprised CD45RO-negative cells positively selected for CCR7 and excluded terminally differentiated effector memory CD45RA+ cells. The specimen was naive CD8+ T cells sorted from blood. These TCRs come from a man aged 18 to 30 in good health.

This rearrangement joins TRBV30 to TRBJ2-1, with a weak D call TRBD2 (5 bases). Germline CDR1 is GTSNPN and CDR2 is SVGIG (reference sequence). The CDR3 contains 14 residues. With 0 bases removed from V and 5 bases from J, the gap between germline ends came to 11 bases. DNA for the CDR3: TGTGCCTGGAGTGTAGGACTGGGCCACAATGAGCAGTTCTTC. Encoded protein: CAWSVGLGHNEQFF.

The rearrangement links TRBV4-1 to TRBJ2-5; D tentatively fits TRBD1 or TRBD2 (6 bases each). The V end lost 4 bases, the J end lost 5 bases, and 17 bases lay between the germline ends. This CDR3 has 15 amino acids. Looked up from germline, CDR1 is MGHRA and CDR2 is YSYEKL. The CDR3 bases are TGCGCCAGCAGCCCGGGAAACTCGGGGGCGGAGACCCAGTACTTC. Protein product: CASSPGNSGAETQYF.